The 29 T cell receptor beta chains given below trace back to one sample, sequenced in a study of blood T cell repertoires in COVID-19. Sequencing used immunoSEQ multiplex PCR; TCRdb keeps in-frame clones, though not all of them. The table lists roughly 300,000 clones, around 82% of them singletons. The sample was peripheral blood. Receptor source: a woman aged 45 to 65 who had recovered from COVID-19.

This chain uses TRBV2 with TRBJ2-1; weak D call: TRBD2 (6 bases). The CDR3 totals 17 residues. The germline V and J ends were trimmed by 6 bases and 6 bases, with 24 bases remaining between them. Germline-derived CDR1 and CDR2 are SNHLY and FYNNEI. CDR3 loop: CASRGGTSSYLGNEQFF. CDR3 DNA sequence: TGTGCCAGCAGGGGGGGTACTAGCAGTTACCTTGGCAATGAGCAGTTCTTC.

The rearrangement joins TRBV2 to TRBJ2-1; the match to TRBD2 covers 10 bases. Germline V gene lookup returns CDR1 SNHLY and CDR2 FYNNEI. Unmatched junction bases numbered 5, after V lost 5 bases and J lost 4 bases. The CDR3 is 15 residues long. CDR3 region: CASSRSGRPYNEQFF. The CDR3 nucleotides read TGTGCCAGCAGTCGTAGCGGGAGGCCTTACAATGAGCAGTTCTTC.

Comment on this clone: Since a far larger clone is one base different, this is likely a read error. The chain joins TRBV27 to TRBJ2-2; TRBD1 matches at 9 bases. The V and J ends lost 6 bases and 1 base, in that order; junction bases with no gene match: 0. The CDR3 is 14 amino acids. CDR1 and CDR2 from the germline V gene are MNHEY and SMNVEV (reference sequence). The CDR3 loop reads CASRGQGNTGELFF. For the CDR3, the DNA is TGTGCCAGCAGGGGACAGGGGAACACCGGGGAGCTGTTTTTT.

The chain joins TRBV6-2 or TRBV6-3 to TRBJ1-2, with D tentatively TRBD1 (6 bases). The CDR3 sequence is 13 residues long. Germline V gene lookup returns CDR1 MNHEY and CDR2 SVGEGT. Deletions cut 5 bases from V and 10 bases from J, with 17 bases between. Here the CDR3 reads CASSGGGAEDYTF. CDR3 coding DNA: TGTGCCAGCAGTGGCGGGGGGGCCGAGGACTACACCTTC.

This chain links TRBV27 with TRBJ1-1; D possibly corresponds to TRBD1 (6 bases). Germline values: CDR1 MNHEY, CDR2 SMNVEV (reference sequence). V dropped 4 bases and J dropped 5 bases, with 17 bases sitting between them. The CDR3 length is 15 residues. The CDR3 region has the DNA TGTGCCAGCAGTTCCGGGGGCGGGGGGCGTACTGAAGCTTTCTTT. Translating it yields CASSSGGGGRTEAFF.

A single count supports this clone. This chain links TRBV9 with TRBJ2-3; TRBD2 might be the D (6 bases). The CDR3 loop spans 17 amino acids. Germline values: CDR1 SGDLS, CDR2 YYNGEE. Trimming stripped 0 bases from V and 5 bases from J, with 19 bases between. CDR3 protein: CASSVGGSGKGRDTQYF. The CDR3, as DNA: TGTGCCAGCAGCGTAGGGGGTAGCGGCAAAGGTAGAGATACGCAGTATTTT.

CDR3 residues: CASSQAVNEQFF. The CDR3, as DNA: TGTGCCAGCAGCCAAGCAGTAAATGAGCAGTTCTTC. The V gene is TRBV14, the J gene TRBJ2-1; unclear D gene. The V end lost 1 base, the J end lost 7 bases, and 5 bases lay between the germline ends. The germline V gene has CDR1 SGHDN and CDR2 FVKESK. This CDR3 is built from 12 residues.

This clone was seen just once. This rearrangement joins TRBV25-1 to TRBJ2-7; a possible D gene is TRBD2 (5 bases). The CDR3 spans 16 residues. The germline V and J ends were trimmed by 4 bases and 3 bases, with 19 bases remaining between them. Per the germline V gene, CDR1 is MGHDK and CDR2 is SYGVNS. CDR3 sequence reads: CASSAPTTARGYEQYF. As DNA, the CDR3 is TGTGCCAGCAGTGCCCCGACGACGGCCCGGGGCTACGAGCAGTACTTC.

This clone was found once. The rearrangement joins TRBV28 to TRBJ2-3; 7 bases agree with TRBD2. V lost 5 bases to trimming and J lost 8 bases; unmatched junction nucleotides: 13. Germline values: CDR1 MDHEN, CDR2 SYDVKM. This CDR3 has 15 residues. The CDR3: CASSLGGSNAGTQYF. Written as DNA, the CDR3 is TGTGCCAGCAGTCTGGGGGGGAGTAACGCAGGTACGCAGTATTTT.

This chain links TRBV5-4 with TRBJ1-3, with TRBD1 as a possible D gene (6 bases). Trimming shortened V by 0 bases and J by 4 bases, and 11 bases separated the two germline ends. The CDR3 extends over 15 amino acids. Germline V gene data show CDR1 as SGHNT and CDR2 as YYREEE (reference sequence). The chain's CDR3 is CASSLGNRDGNTIYF. As DNA, the CDR3 is TGTGCCAGCAGCTTGGGTAACAGGGACGGAAACACCATATATTTT.

The chain recombines TRBV4-2 with TRBJ2-4; 12 nucleotides line up with TRBD2. Trimming at V came to 4 bases and at J to 2 bases, leaving 6 bases not matched to a gene. Germline V CDR1 and CDR2: LGHNA, YNFKEQ. The CDR3 length is 17 residues. The CDR3 coding sequence is TGTGCCAGCAGCCCCGAGACTAGCGGGGGAACCAAAAACATTCAGTACTTC. Its protein is CASSPETSGGTKNIQYF.

The chain combines TRBV2 with TRBJ2-7, with D perhaps TRBD2 (6 bases). Deletions cut 6 bases from V and 2 bases from J, with 14 bases between. Germline-derived CDR1 and CDR2 are SNHLY and FYNNEI. CDR3 length: 14 amino acids. DNA for the CDR3: TGTGCCAGCAGCGGGCTGGGAGGCCCCTACGAGCAGTACTTC. It is translated as CASSGLGGPYEQYF.

This sequence joins TRBV5-1 and TRBJ2-2, with D tentatively TRBD2 (5 bases). The CDR3 is made up of 14 amino acids. Trimming left V 9 bases short and J 0 bases short, with 12 bases between. Germline V gene sequence: CDR1 SGHRS, CDR2 YFSETQ. The CDR3 bases are TGCGCCACCCGGGATACCGCGAACACCGGGGAGCTGTTTTTT. This gives the protein CATRDTANTGELFF.

J is TRBJ1-4 and V is TRBV30, with D hard to call. V shed 6 bases and J shed 3 bases, with 17 bases lying between them. There are 15 residues in the CDR3. The germline V gene encodes CDR1 GTSNPN and CDR2 SVGIG (reference sequence). CDR3 protein: CACIFLEAANEKLFF. Here the CDR3 DNA reads TGTGCCTGCATCTTCCTCGAGGCGGCTAATGAAAAACTGTTTTTT.

The chain recombines TRBV18 with TRBJ2-1; unclear D gene. This CDR3 contains 14 residues. The V end was cut by 2 bases, the J end by 2 bases, with 7 bases between. Germline assignment: CDR1 KGHSH and CDR2 LQKENI. CDR3 loop: CASSPVSAYNEQFF. The DNA for the CDR3 is TGTGCCAGCTCACCAGTGTCTGCCTACAATGAGCAGTTCTTC.

This clone was seen once. The rearrangement joins TRBV4-1 to TRBJ2-7, with TRBD2 identical over 9 bases. V lost 4 bases and J lost 2; bases outside the gene matches: 12. This CDR3 is 17 amino acids long. Germline CDR1 is MGHRA and CDR2 is YSYEKL. This CDR3 reads CASSPSASGMWAYEQYF. CDR3 nucleotide sequence: TGCGCCAGCAGCCCCTCCGCTAGCGGGATGTGGGCCTACGAGCAGTACTTC.

This chain joins TRBV7-3 and TRBJ2-7; 7 bases line up with TRBD2. The CDR3 spans 15 residues. In germline, CDR1 is SGHTA, CDR2 FQGTGA. V gave up 5 bases and J gave up 5 bases; unmatched junction bases: 12. CDR3 sequence: CASSPLGGLYNEQYF. The DNA for the CDR3 is TGTGCCAGCAGCCCCTTGGGAGGGCTCTACAACGAGCAGTACTTC.

CDR3: CASSLDSGYGYTF. The CDR3 DNA reads TGTGCCAGCAGCTTAGATTCGGGCTATGGCTACACCTTC. The V and J genes are TRBV7-3 and TRBJ1-2; D uncertain. Between the trimmed V and J ends, which lost 2 bases and 4 bases, there was a span of 8 bases. The CDR3 sequence is 13 residues long. CDR1 is SGHTA, CDR2 FQGTGA, per germline.

This chain joins TRBV7-8 and TRBJ2-3; TRBD2 matches at 7 bases. The CDR3 loop spans 15 amino acids. The germline gives CDR1 SGHVS, CDR2 FQNEAQ. The ends lost 7 bases at V and 0 bases at J; junction bases unmatched: 7. This CDR3 reads CASTPLAVSTDTQYF. The DNA for the CDR3 is TGTGCCAGCACCCCGCTAGCGGTTAGCACAGATACGCAGTATTTT.

This sequence joins TRBV25-1 and TRBJ1-2; no reliable D call. V was shortened by 1 base and J by 7 bases, with 4 bases between the two germline ends. The germline gives CDR1 MGHDK, CDR2 SYGVNS. This CDR3 contains 11 residues. The CDR3 nucleotides are TGTGCCAGCAGTGAATCTTTTGGCTACACCTTC. Amino acids: CASSESFGYTF.

This chain connects TRBV19 to TRBJ1-5; no definite D call. CDR1 and CDR2 from the germline V gene are LNHDA and SQIVND (reference sequence). This CDR3 is built from 16 residues. The V and J ends lost 3 bases and 6 bases respectively, with 18 bases between them. CDR3 DNA sequence: TGTGCCAGTAGTATGGAGGAGGACGGCTTGGGTCAGCCCCAGCATTTT. Its protein product is CASSMEEDGLGQPQHF.

The rearrangement links TRBV5-1 to TRBJ1-3; D is undetermined. Trimming took 0 bases from V and 0 from J, leaving 7 bases between them. CDR3 length equals 15 residues. The germline gives CDR1 SGHRS, CDR2 YFSETQ. The CDR3 DNA reads as TGCGCCAGCAGCTTGGCCTCCTACTCTGGAAACACCATATATTTT. This gives the protein CASSLASYSGNTIYF.

This chain links TRBV27 with TRBJ2-7, with a weak D call TRBD2 (7 bases). Looked up from germline, CDR1 is MNHEY and CDR2 is SMNVEV (reference sequence). With 5 bases removed from V and 5 bases from J, the gap between germline ends came to 16 bases. The CDR3 length is 14 residues. This CDR3 is CASSIGGAWDEQYF. The DNA of the CDR3 is TGTGCCAGCAGTATTGGGGGGGCATGGGACGAGCAGTACTTC.

This chain links TRBV28 with TRBJ2-5, with D possibly matching TRBD2 (5 bases). V lost 10 bases, J lost 4 bases, and 22 bases lay in between. The CDR3 has 15 residues. Germline-derived CDR1 and CDR2 are MDHEN and SYDVKM. The CDR3 protein is CATHPSRRLGETQYF. CDR3 in DNA: TGTGCCACCCACCCTAGCAGGAGGCTTGGAGAGACCCAGTACTTC.

The gene calls are TRBV11-2 and TRBJ2-1, with 8 bases identical to TRBD2. J lost 4 bases, V lost 2 bases, and 7 bases had no gene match. This CDR3 comprises 16 residues. CDR1 is SGHAT and CDR2 is FQNNGV in the germline V gene. The CDR3 DNA sequence: TGTGCCAGCAGCTTACGGACGGGGGGGTTATACAATGAGCAGTTCTTC. Translating it yields CASSLRTGGLYNEQFF.

The chain is built from TRBV5-1 and TRBJ1-2; 11 nucleotides match TRBD1. Per the germline V gene, CDR1 is SGHRS and CDR2 is YFSETQ. This CDR3 is built from 16 residues. V trimming: 4 bases; J trimming: 1 base; junction bases outside the gene matches: 6. The CDR3 is CASSVRTGGFNYGYTF. The CDR3, as DNA: TGCGCCAGCAGCGTTCGGACAGGGGGCTTTAACTATGGCTACACCTTC.

The rearrangement joins TRBV27 to TRBJ2-7, with 7 bases aligning to TRBD2. This CDR3 is built from 15 residues. V lost 6 bases to trimming and J lost 2 bases; unmatched junction nucleotides: 10. Germline CDR1 MNHEY, CDR2 SMNVEV (reference sequence). For the CDR3, the DNA is TGTGCCAGCAGCCGCCTCAGCGGGGCCGCCTACGAGCAGTACTTC. It codes for CASSRLSGAAYEQYF.

This chain links TRBV27 with TRBJ2-4; D unresolved. The CDR3 is made up of 11 amino acids. V lost 7 bases and J lost 6, with 7 bases in between. Germline V gives CDR1 MNHEY, CDR2 SMNVEV (reference sequence). CDR3 DNA: TGTGCCAGCACCTCTCGAAACATTCAGTACTTC. Translated: CASTSRNIQYF.

The V gene is TRBV30, the J gene TRBJ1-1; D might be TRBD1 (6 bases). In germline, CDR1 is GTSNPN, CDR2 SVGIG (reference sequence). The V and J ends lost 5 bases and 10 bases respectively, with 14 bases between them. This CDR3 has 11 amino acids. The CDR3 loop is CAWDRSGVAFF. CDR3 DNA: TGTGCCTGGGACCGATCAGGGGTAGCTTTCTTT.